This TCR beta chain was identified during a study of type 1 regulatory T cells. Study-wide background: T-allo10 is a Tr1-enriched, alloantigen-specific CD4 T cell product made in vitro.

The graft donor-derived T-allo10 cells reportedly recognize host alloantigens, are anergic, and suppress alloantigen-specifically. MiXCR, run by TCRdb on the reads, gives a single entry per CDR3 protein. The sample shows approximately 72,000 distinct CDR3 sequences, around 68% of them seen only once. On this clonotype: Its antigen is not known.

This sequence was found in a human donor in good health. Sequences were obtained from cultured T cells, either the whole culture or a sorted T cell fraction (not recorded which). The sample's subset: Tr1-enriched cell product generated in vitro against host alloantigens.

The chain's CDR3 is CAISAQEEAFF. CDR3 bases: TGTGCCATCAGTGCCCAGGAGGAAGCTTTCTTT. The J gene is TRBJ1-1, the V gene TRBV10-3, with D uncertain. Germline V lookup: CDR1 ENHRY, CDR2 SYGVKD. Trimming left V 4 bases short and J 8 bases short, with 8 bases between. The CDR3 is made up of 11 amino acids.